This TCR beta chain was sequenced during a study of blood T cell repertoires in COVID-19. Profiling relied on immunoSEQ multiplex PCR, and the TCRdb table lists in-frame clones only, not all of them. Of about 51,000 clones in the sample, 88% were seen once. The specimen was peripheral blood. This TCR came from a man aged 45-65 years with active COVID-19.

CDR3 DNA sequence: TGTGCCAGCCAGCGACGGGAGGGCGGGGAGACCCAGTACTTC. This translates into CASQRREGGETQYF. V is TRBV2 and J is TRBJ2-5, with 8 nucleotides matching TRBD2. V gave up 8 bases and J gave up 5 bases; unmatched junction bases: 10. Per the germline V gene, CDR1 is SNHLY and CDR2 is FYNNEI. The CDR3 contains 14 residues.